The present TCR beta chain was sequenced within a study of response to subunit inactivated influenza vaccine (dated 2018 in TCRdb). Concerning the study at large: Deep quantitative T cell receptor repertoire profiling was used in the study to track responses to a trivalent subunit inactivated influenza vaccine.

Trimming removed 5 bases from V and 3 bases from J, leaving 13 bases between the germline ends. The CDR3 goes from the cysteine to the phenylalanine over 14 residues. Only the CDR3 DNA stays, 42 bases, in frame from base 1. The full study reports these points: The authors proposed that each seasonal influenza vaccination may bring in only a limited number of new T cells.

This clonotype was detected many times. It has no known antigen specificity. No base-level quality is on record; no much larger clone is a single base apart. Library method: RT-PCR. Reads for this sample came from an Illumina HiSeq 2500. The raw public reads went through TCRdb reprocessing: fastp at Q25, MiXCR clone calling, in-frame beta chains kept. Each entry merges the rows of one CDR3 protein and shows their most common DNA and genes. This sample comprises about 240,000 distinct CDR3 sequences, 12% of them detected only once. The ten biggest clones cover less than 8.5% of the sample. The receptor was derived from a man aged 50 or older who received an inactivated influenza vaccine. Donor details come from another sample of the same person, matched by shared clones. The sequence joins TRBV12-3 or TRBV12-4 to TRBJ1-1; perhaps TRBD1 is the D gene, with 5 bases matching. The material sequenced was non-naive T cells sorted from PBMCs, taken roughly 15 days before vaccination. The cell subset or site label, read with the paper, signifies: memory T cell fraction. The CDR3 protein: CASSVSTGYTEAFF. The nucleotide sequence is given as TGTGCCAGCAGTGTCTCCACAGGATACACTGAAGCTTTCTTT.